One sample yielded the 9 T cell receptor beta chains listed below, sequenced in a study of cytomegalovirus exposure and HLA in healthy donors. 13 Jbeta primers and 60 Vbeta primers were used for the PCR. The table came from immunoSEQ multiplex PCR; TCRdb's copy has only in-frame clones and leaves some out. Here the sample spans roughly 110,000 clones, about 72% being singletons. Material: PBMCs. Receptors were obtained from a man aged 18 to 35 in good health and CMV-seronegative.

The chain is built from TRBV9 and TRBJ2-7; no clear D. The germline V gene has CDR1 SGDLS and CDR2 YYNGEE. With 3 bases removed from V and 0 bases from J, the gap between germline ends came to 16 bases. The CDR3 runs to 16 residues. CDR3 sequence: CASSGPDVRSSYEQYF. The CDR3, as DNA: TGTGCCAGCAGCGGACCCGACGTAAGGAGCTCCTACGAGCAGTACTTC.

The table lists this clone with a few counts. The chain employs TRBV7-2 and TRBJ2-3; TRBD1 might be the D (5 bases). The CDR3 is 15 residues long. The ends were cut back, 2 bases at V and 2 bases at J, with 11 bases in the middle. Looked up from germline, CDR1 is SGHTA and CDR2 is FQGNSA. In DNA, the CDR3 is TGTGCCAGCAGCTTACAGGGTCTAGACACAGATACGCAGTATTTT. As protein: CASSLQGLDTDTQYF. Complete variable domain (other parts from reference TRBV7-2 and TRBJ2-3): GAGVSQSPSNKVTEKGKDVELRCDPISGHTALYWYRQSLGQGLEFLIYFQGNSAPDKSGLPSDRFSAERTGGSVSTLTIQRTQQEDSAVYLCASSLQGLDTDTQYFGPGTRLTVL.

The chain uses TRBV7-8 and TRBJ1-6; unclear D gene. This CDR3 region has 15 residues. Germline CDR1 and CDR2: SGHVS and FQNEAQ. V was shortened by 5 bases and J by 8 bases, with 16 bases between the two germline ends. The DNA of the CDR3 is TGTGCCAGCAGCCAAAACAGTGGTCGAGATTCACCCCTCCACTTT. Translated: CASSQNSGRDSPLHF. Filled out from reference TRBV7-8 and TRBJ1-6, the complete variable domain reads GAGVSQSPRYKVAKRGQDVALRCDPISGHVSLFWYQQALGQGPEFLTYFQNEAQLDKSGLPSDRFFAERPEGSVSTLKIQRTQQEDSAVYLCASSQNSGRDSPLHFGNGTRLTVT.

The rearrangement joins TRBV5-1 to TRBJ2-2; 10 bases fit TRBD1. V trimming: 5 bases; J trimming: 6 bases; junction bases outside the gene matches: 10. This CDR3 contains 16 residues. CDR1 and CDR2 (germline): SGHRS, YFSETQ. CDR3 sequence: CASRWPGQGRPGELFF. The CDR3 bases are TGCGCCAGCAGGTGGCCGGGACAGGGGAGGCCCGGGGAGCTGTTTTTT.

The rearrangement links TRBV7-8 to TRBJ1-2; D is unclear. Deletions cut 1 base from V and 8 bases from J, with 17 bases between. The CDR3 totals 15 residues. Germline V lookup: CDR1 SGHVS, CDR2 FQNEAQ. The CDR3 here is CASSLGRAGLIGYTF. CDR3 in DNA: TGTGCCAGCAGCTTAGGCCGGGCCGGACTTATAGGCTACACCTTC.

CDR3 nucleotides: TGTGCCGGGACAGATACCTACGAGCAGTACTTC. Its translation is CAGTDTYEQYF. The chain has TRBV9 and TRBJ2-7, with 7 bases aligning to TRBD1. J gave up 2 bases and V 10 bases, and 3 bases lay outside the gene matches. The V gene's germline CDR1 is SGDLS and CDR2 YYNGEE. The length of the CDR3 is 11 residues. The variable domain in full, completed from reference TRBV9 and TRBJ2-7, reads DSGVTQTPKHLITATGQRVTLRCSPRSGDLSVYWYQQSLDQGLQFLIQYYNGEERAKGNILERFSAQQFPDLHSELNLSSLELGDSALYFCAGTDTYEQYFGPGTRLTVT.

This clone was seen once. The J gene is TRBJ1-1, the V gene TRBV7-3; TRBD1 might be the D (5 bases). The CDR3 loop spans 14 amino acids. Looked up from germline, CDR1 is SGHTA and CDR2 is FQGTGA. Trimming removed 1 base from V and 4 bases from J, with 10 bases in between. DNA for the CDR3: TGTGCCAGCAGCTTAAGTGGGGGGGTCACTGAAGCTTTCTTT. Translated, it gives CASSLSGGVTEAFF.

This clone has just a few counts. The chain couples TRBV19 to TRBJ1-6; 8 nucleotides align to TRBD1. CDR3 size: 14 residues. Germline CDR1 LNHDA, CDR2 SQIVND (reference sequence). Germline trimming cut 7 bases from V and 7 bases from J; bases unmatched to any gene: 6. CDR3 sequence reads: CASIGTGENSPLHF. The CDR3 DNA sequence: TGTGCCAGTATCGGGACAGGTGAGAATTCACCCCTCCACTTT.

CDR3 residues: CASSIDGGEGDTQYF. The CDR3 bases are TGTGCCAGTAGTATAGATGGGGGCGAGGGAGATACGCAGTATTTT. The V and J genes are TRBV19 and TRBJ2-3; a weak D match, TRBD1 (6 bases). Germline CDR1 reads LNHDA; CDR2 reads SQIVND (reference sequence). V lost 0 bases and J 5 bases, leaving 12 bases between the germline ends. The CDR3 has 15 residues.